The 11 T cell receptor beta chains below all came from one sample that was sequenced in a study of shared clonotypes between healthy human individuals. Assay used: immunoSEQ multiplex PCR; TCRdb lists only in-frame clones, some missing. The top ten clones hold about 0.13% of a sample with a few million clones, approximately 92% of them seen once. Sequencing was carried out using naive CD4+ T cells sorted from blood. Indicated subset: CD45RA+ positively selected. These receptors all come from a man between 18 and 35 years old in good health.

The V call is TRBV5-1, the J call TRBJ2-5; D gene uncertain. The V gene's germline CDR1 is SGHRS and CDR2 YFSETQ. The germline V and J ends were trimmed by 5 bases and 1 base, with 9 bases remaining between them. This CDR3 comprises 13 residues. The CDR3: CASSFSRQETQYF. In DNA form, the CDR3 reads TGCGCCAGCAGTTTCTCCCGCCAAGAGACCCAGTACTTC. The variable domain in full, completed from reference TRBV5-1 and TRBJ2-5, reads KAGVTQTPRYLIKTRGQQVTLSCSPISGHRSVSWYQQTPGQGLQFLFEYFSETQRNKGNFPGRFSGRQFSNSRSEMNVSTLELGDSALYLCASSFSRQETQYFGPGTRLLVL.

The chain is built from TRBV10-3 and TRBJ2-3; D not resolved. CDR1 and CDR2 from the germline V gene are ENHRY and SYGVKD. The CDR3 has 14 amino acids. V shed 6 bases and J shed 2 bases, with 12 bases lying between them. The CDR3 loop reads CAIRVDGYTDTQYF. CDR3 in DNA: TGTGCCATCAGAGTAGACGGGTACACAGATACGCAGTATTTT.

This clone was counted once. The rearrangement links TRBV28 to TRBJ1-6; 7 bases are shared with TRBD1. With 2 bases clipped from V and 7 bases from J, the junction kept 14 bases outside the gene matches. In germline, CDR1 is MDHEN, CDR2 SYDVKM. The CDR3 has 18 amino acids. The CDR3 bases are TGTGCCAGCAGTTTAGGAGGGGGGACAGCTCAGAGCAATTCACCCCTCCACTTT. Its translation: CASSLGGGTAQSNSPLHF. The variable domain in full, completed from reference TRBV28 and TRBJ1-6, reads DVKVTQSSRYLVKRTGEKVFLECVQDMDHENMFWYRQDPGLGLRLIYFSYDVKMKEKGDIPEGYSVSREKKERFSLILESASTNQTSMYLCASSLGGGTAQSNSPLHFGNGTRLTVT.

The chain combines TRBV7-3 with TRBJ2-5; 9 bases match TRBD1. With 5 bases clipped from V and 4 bases from J, the junction kept 2 bases outside the gene matches. CDR3 length: 13 amino acids. CDR1 is SGHTA, CDR2 FQGTGA, per germline. The CDR3 reads CASSPTGGETQYF. CDR3 bases: TGTGCCAGCAGCCCGACAGGGGGAGAGACCCAGTACTTC. Combining the CDR3 with reference TRBV7-3 and TRBJ2-5 gives the whole variable domain GAGVSQTPSNKVTEKGKYVELRCDPISGHTALYWYRQSLGQGPEFLIYFQGTGAADDSGLPNDRFFAVRPEGSVSTLKIQRTERGDSAVYLCASSPTGGETQYFGPGTRLLVL.

The chain uses TRBV13 and TRBJ2-3; D is possibly TRBD1 (6 bases). Per germline, CDR1 PRHDT and CDR2 FYEKMQ (reference sequence). The V end was cut by 4 bases, the J end by 7 bases, with 12 bases between. This CDR3 is 13 amino acids long. The CDR3 coding sequence is TGTGCCAGCAGCTGGGGACAAAGCAATACGCAGTATTTT. This gives the protein CASSWGQSNTQYF.

This clone appeared once. The chain couples TRBV7-2 to TRBJ1-4; 8 nucleotides match TRBD1. Germline assignment: CDR1 SGHTA and CDR2 FQGNSA. The CDR3 is 16 amino acids. The trim removed 3 bases at V and 7 bases at J, leaving 10 bases unmatched. The CDR3 reads CASSLNGQGLFEKLFF. CDR3 nucleotides: TGTGCCAGCAGCTTGAATGGACAGGGATTGTTTGAAAAACTGTTTTTT.

DNA of the CDR3: TGCGCCAGCAGCTTGGCCGTAGGTAGGACCCGATCCGTCTACAATGAGCAGTTCTTC. Amino acids: CASSLAVGRTRSVYNEQFF. This chain connects TRBV5-1 to TRBJ2-1; D is ambiguous. Trimming pared 0 bases from V and 3 bases from J, leaving 22 bases between. Per the germline V gene, CDR1 is SGHRS and CDR2 is YFSETQ. The CDR3 spans 19 residues.

The chain combines TRBV10-1 with TRBJ2-2; perhaps D is TRBD1 or TRBD2 (5 bases each). This CDR3 has 13 residues. Trimming shortened V by 8 bases and J by 4 bases, and 11 bases separated the two germline ends. Germline loops: CDR1 WNHNN, CDR2 SYGVQD (reference sequence). CDR3 residues: CASGAGPTGELFF. The CDR3 region has the DNA TGCGCCAGCGGGGCGGGCCCCACCGGGGAGCTGTTTTTT.

The gene calls are TRBV4-1 and TRBJ1-4; D is undetermined. Germline-derived CDR1 and CDR2 are MGHRA and YSYEKL. There are 15 residues in the CDR3. Trimming pared 3 bases from V and 2 bases from J, leaving 10 bases between. CDR3 DNA sequence: TGCGCCAGCAGCCAGTTGTTTGTGACTAATGAAAAACTGTTTTTT. It is translated as CASSQLFVTNEKLFF.

The CDR3 coding sequence is TGTGCCAGCAGCTTAGCGGGACGGACGGACACCGGGGAGCTGTTTTTT. Amino acid sequence: CASSLAGRTDTGELFF. The chain has TRBV5-4 and TRBJ2-2, with TRBD2 matching over 7 bases. Germline lookup yields CDR1 SGHNT and CDR2 YYREEE (reference sequence). CDR3 length equals 16 residues. With V trimmed by 2 bases and J by 3 bases, 7 bases remained unmatched.

This chain uses TRBV7-9 with TRBJ1-6; the match to TRBD1 covers 7 bases. The CDR3 runs to 14 residues. Trimming removed 5 bases from V and 8 bases from J; junction bases left unmatched: 6. In germline, CDR1 is SEHNR, CDR2 FQNEAQ (reference sequence). CDR3 DNA: TGTGCCAGCAGCCTAGGGACAGCTTATTCACCCCTCCACTTT. As protein: CASSLGTAYSPLHF.